Presented here are 24 T cell receptor beta chains from one specimen sequenced in a study of CD8+CD57+ T cells in acquired aplastic anemia. The use of genomic DNA as template underpinned the TCR beta VDJ and CDR3 profiling. TCRdb reprocessed the reads via MiXCR and lists one record per CDR3 protein. Among about 140,000 distinct CDR3 sequences, 35% to 50% were seen once, and the ten largest hold 8% to 9.5%. Sequencing input: sorted CD4+, CD8+, or CD8+CD57+ T cells (not recorded which) from PBMCs. The receptors originated from a human donor in good health, serving as a control.

Note on this clonotype: A read error is possible here, since a much larger clone lies one base away. The chain employs TRBV11-2 and TRBJ2-3; a weak D match, TRBD1 (5 bases). Germline values: CDR1 SGHAT, CDR2 FQNNGV. The CDR3 is 15 residues long. Trimming took 5 bases from V and 1 from J, leaving 13 bases between them. In nucleotides, the CDR3 is TGTGCCAGCAGCAATTTTCAGGGTGGCACAGATACGCAGTATTTT. It codes for CASSNFQGGTDTQYF.

This clonotype was picked up one time. The chain combines TRBV24-1 with TRBJ1-5; 7 bases align to TRBD1. This CDR3 contains 14 residues. V lost 12 bases and J lost 6; bases outside the gene matches: 13. The germline gives CDR1 KGHDR, CDR2 SFDVKD. The CDR3 spells CAATLTGMIQPQHF. CDR3 in DNA: TGTGCCGCCACTCTGACAGGGATGATTCAGCCCCAGCATTTT.

The rearrangement links TRBV10-3 to TRBJ2-2; 7 bases line up with TRBD2. V lost 6 bases to trimming and J lost 6 bases; unmatched junction nucleotides: 13. Germline CDR1 and CDR2: ENHRY and SYGVKD. This CDR3 has 16 residues. The DNA for the CDR3 is TGTGCCATCAGGAAAGCGGGGCTTGCAACGGCCGGGGAGCTGTTTTTT. This gives the protein CAIRKAGLATAGELFF.

This clonotype was seen repeatedly, ten times or more. This chain links TRBV7-9 with TRBJ1-6, with D maybe TRBD1 (6 bases). The ends were cut back, 5 bases at V and 8 bases at J, with 13 bases in the middle. The length of the CDR3 is 14 residues. Per germline, CDR1 SEHNR and CDR2 FQNEAQ (reference sequence). The CDR3 DNA is TGTGCCAGCAGCATCTCCGGGGGCTATTCACCCCTCCACTTT. This sequence encodes CASSISGGYSPLHF.

This chain uses TRBV15 with TRBJ1-3; 8 nucleotides agree with TRBD1. The length of the CDR3 is 15 residues. The germline gives CDR1 LNHNV, CDR2 YYDKDF (reference sequence). V was clipped by 6 bases and J by 1 base; unmatched bases: 5. CDR3 residues: CATSNRGVSGNTIYF. The CDR3 DNA sequence: TGTGCCACCAGTAACAGGGGGGTTTCTGGAAACACCATATATTTT.

Many counts were recorded for this clonotype. The chain carries TRBV9 and TRBJ2-3, with 8 bases that match TRBD1. The V segment lost 3 bases and the J segment 2 bases; nucleotides outside the gene matches: 2. Germline V CDR1 and CDR2: SGDLS, YYNGEE. The CDR3 is 14 amino acids. The CDR3 DNA reads as TGTGCCAGCAGCGGGACAGGGCTCACAGATACGCAGTATTTT. Residues: CASSGTGLTDTQYF.

The CDR3 sequence is CSVRLQETQYF. For the CDR3, the DNA is TGCAGCGTAAGACTGCAAGAGACCCAGTACTTC. The V and J genes are TRBV29-1 and TRBJ2-5; D gene unclear. CDR1 is SQVTM, CDR2 ANQGSEA, per germline. V lost 6 bases to trimming and J lost 2 bases, with 7 bases between them. The length of the CDR3 is 11 residues.

The chain joins TRBV2 to TRBJ1-6; a possible D gene is TRBD1 (5 bases). The CDR3 length is 15 residues. Trimming removed 3 bases from V and 10 bases from J, with 16 bases in between. Germline assignment: CDR1 SNHLY and CDR2 FYNNEI. CDR3 DNA sequence: TGTGCCAGCAGTGACGGTCAGGGAACGGGATCACCCCTCCACTTT. Its translation is CASSDGQGTGSPLHF.

This clonotype has only one observation. The chain links TRBV12-3 or TRBV12-4 to TRBJ2-7; TRBD1 matches 9 bases. The CDR3 has 14 amino acids. After removal of 4 bases from V and 6 bases from J, the junction contained 7 bases not matched to a gene. The CDR3 is CASSYSGTGSEQYF. In nucleotides, the CDR3 is TGTGCCAGCAGTTACTCGGGGACAGGGAGCGAGCAGTACTTC.

In this sample, this clonotype turned up many times. This rearrangement joins TRBV9 to TRBJ1-4, with TRBD1 as a possible D gene (5 bases). Germline CDR1 SGDLS, CDR2 YYNGEE. V lost 3 bases and J lost 8, with 20 bases in between. CDR3 length: 16 residues. The CDR3 loop is CASSGIAGPGEEKLFF. The CDR3 nucleotides are TGTGCCAGCAGCGGTATAGCAGGGCCGGGCGAGGAAAAACTGTTTTTT.

The chain recombines TRBV2 with TRBJ1-5, with 7 bases fitting TRBD1. J gave up 4 bases and V 6 bases, and 6 bases lay outside the gene matches. Germline V gives CDR1 SNHLY, CDR2 FYNNEI. The CDR3 runs to 14 residues. CDR3 coding DNA: TGTGCCAGCAGGGGACGACAGGGAAATCAGCCCCAGCATTTT. Residues: CASRGRQGNQPQHF.

Regarding this clonotype: A much larger clone differs from this one at a single base, so this may be a read error. J is TRBJ1-1 and V is TRBV11-2; 7 bases match TRBD1. The CDR3 contains 14 residues. The germline V gene encodes CDR1 SGHAT and CDR2 FQNNGV. V trimming: 6 bases; J trimming: 9 bases; junction bases outside the gene matches: 13. The DNA of the CDR3 is TGTGCCAGCAGACTCCAACAGGGGAGGACTAAAGCTTTCTTT. Its translation: CASRLQQGRTKAFF.

This sequence joins TRBV10-2 and TRBJ2-1, with 13 bases that match TRBD2. The CDR3 totals 14 residues. J lost 6 bases, V lost 7 bases, and 3 bases had no gene match. Germline V CDR1 and CDR2: WSHSY, SAAADI. CDR3 protein: CASKGTSGTNEQFF. DNA for the CDR3: TGCGCCAGCAAAGGGACTAGCGGGACCAATGAGCAGTTCTTC.

The rearrangement joins TRBV10-3 to TRBJ1-2, with 9 bases aligning to TRBD1. The germline V gene has CDR1 ENHRY and CDR2 SYGVKD. V gave up 5 bases and J gave up 2 bases; unmatched junction bases: 3. The CDR3 is 14 residues long. CDR3 nucleotides: TGTGCCATCAGTCCGGGACAGGGAAACTATGGCTACACCTTC. Protein product: CAISPGQGNYGYTF.

This clonotype was detected ten times or more. One base away lies a much larger clone, so this may be a sequencing read error. This CDR3 fails to terminate in the conserved phenylalanine or tryptophan, so it likely reflects a read error. This chain links TRBV20-1 with TRBJ1-2; D is possibly TRBD1 (5 bases). V lost 3 bases and J 8 bases, leaving 16 bases between the germline ends. CDR1 and CDR2 from the germline V gene are DFQATT and SNEGSKA (reference sequence). The CDR3 extends over 13 amino acids. CDR3 coding DNA: TGCAGTGCTAGGACGGGGGGTGGGAAAGGCTACACCCTC. Translation: CSARTGGGKGYTL.

This clonotype was observed a handful of times. The chain has TRBV29-1 and TRBJ2-3; 12 bases align to TRBD1. V trimming: 6 bases; J trimming: 4 bases; junction bases outside the gene matches: 5. Germline V gene lookup returns CDR1 SQVTM and CDR2 ANQGSEA. The CDR3 is 14 residues long. The CDR3 DNA sequence: TGCAGCGTGGATGGGACAGGGGGCGCAGATACGCAGTATTTT. Its protein is CSVDGTGGADTQYF.

The chain couples TRBV11-2 to TRBJ2-5, with TRBD1 matching 9 bases. This CDR3 spans 17 amino acids. Germline CDR1 SGHAT, CDR2 FQNNGV. V shed 5 bases and J 6 bases; nucleotides not matched to a gene: 16. The CDR3 sequence: CASSRGRLGTGSQTQYF. The DNA for the CDR3 is TGTGCCAGCAGCCGGGGGCGGTTGGGGACAGGGTCCCAGACCCAGTACTTC.

The V call is TRBV20-1, the J call TRBJ2-7; 10 bases match TRBD2. V lost 6 bases and J lost 2; bases outside the gene matches: 7. This CDR3 is 14 amino acids long. Germline V gene sequence: CDR1 DFQATT, CDR2 SNEGSKA (reference sequence). This CDR3 reads CSATGLAATYEQYF. In DNA, the CDR3 is TGCAGTGCCACAGGACTAGCGGCCACCTACGAGCAGTACTTC.

This clonotype was detected many times. V is TRBV5-1 and J is TRBJ2-1; 13 nucleotides match TRBD2. The CDR3 runs 16 residues. CDR1 is SGHRS, CDR2 YFSETQ, per germline. Unmatched junction bases numbered 6, after V lost 3 bases and J lost 6 bases. As DNA, the CDR3 is TGCGCCAGCAGCTCGACTAGCGGGAGGTTGGCCAATGAGCAGTTCTTC. Its translation is CASSSTSGRLANEQFF.

This clonotype showed up many times. The chain employs TRBV30 and TRBJ1-1; unclear D gene. Trimming shortened V by 5 bases and J by 7 bases, and 11 bases separated the two germline ends. CDR1 is GTSNPN and CDR2 is SVGIG in the germline V gene (reference sequence). The CDR3 sequence is 11 residues long. CDR3 amino acids: CAWALQDEAFF. CDR3 sequence (DNA): TGTGCCTGGGCCTTACAAGATGAAGCTTTCTTT.

The chain recombines TRBV7-2 with TRBJ2-7, with TRBD1 identical over 7 bases. The V gene's germline CDR1 is SGHTA and CDR2 FQGNSA. Losses at the gene ends were 6 bases for V and 3 bases for J; bases not matched to a gene: 5. This CDR3 spans 13 amino acids. The CDR3 sequence is CASSRDRSYEQYF. The CDR3 DNA follows: TGTGCCAGCAGTCGGGACAGAAGCTACGAGCAGTACTTC. The full variable domain, rest sourced from reference TRBV7-2 and TRBJ2-7, is GAGVSQSPSNKVTEKGKDVELRCDPISGHTALYWYRQSLGQGLEFLIYFQGNSAPDKSGLPSDRFSAERTGGSVSTLTIQRTQQEDSAVYLCASSRDRSYEQYFGPGTRLTVT.

This clonotype has a count of ten or more. The J gene is TRBJ2-7, the V gene TRBV6-1, with 9 nucleotides matching TRBD1. V shed 6 bases, J shed 5 bases, and the junction held 8 bases outside the gene matches. Germline V gene sequence: CDR1 MNHNS, CDR2 SASEGT. The CDR3 consists of 14 residues. The chain's CDR3 is CASRRGQGSHEQYF. The DNA of the CDR3 is TGTGCCAGCAGACGGGGACAGGGATCTCACGAGCAGTACTTC.

The rearrangement uses TRBV18 and TRBJ2-7, with 8 nucleotides matching TRBD2. Unmatched junction bases numbered 7, after V lost 6 bases and J lost 0 bases. Looked up from germline, CDR1 is KGHSH and CDR2 is LQKENI. This CDR3 comprises 15 residues. The CDR3 loop is CASSGGGPFSYEQYF. In nucleotides, the CDR3 is TGTGCCAGCTCCGGGGGGGGACCCTTCTCCTACGAGCAGTACTTC.

This clonotype was observed many times. The chain links TRBV6-2 or TRBV6-3 to TRBJ1-1; D gene unclear. This CDR3 comprises 12 residues. CDR1 is MNHEY and CDR2 is SVGEGT in the germline V gene. Trimming stripped 4 bases from V and 4 bases from J, with 7 bases between. CDR3 nucleotides: TGTGCCAGCAGTTCGGTCCCCACTGAAGCTTTCTTT. It yields the protein CASSSVPTEAFF.